What follows describes a single TCR beta chain. RNA transcripts provided the source from which TCR beta CDR3 regions were amplified. A set of HTBI primers served as the primers for a first-round RT-PCR of the TCR CDR3. TCRdb fed the multiplex PCR reads into MiXCR, producing one record per CDR3 protein. The sample consists of some 800,000 distinct CDR3 sequences, more than 30% of them appearing once. Hyperthyroidism had been newly diagnosed in patients aged 18 to 65, and its duration was under 2 months. The sample belongs to a study of T cells in Graves' hyperthyroidism and ophthalmopathy. Sequenced sample: blood. The TCR sequence derives from a man between 18 and 35 years old with Graves' hyperthyroidism.

This CDR3 reads CASSDGLGGEAFF. DNA for the CDR3: TGTGCCAGCAGTGATGGACTAGGGGGTGAAGCTTTCTTT. The gene calls are TRBV25-1 and TRBJ1-1, with D tentatively TRBD1 (6 bases). V lost 3 bases and J 7 bases, leaving 12 bases between the germline ends. The CDR3 is 13 amino acids. The V gene's germline CDR1 is MGHDK and CDR2 SYGVNS.